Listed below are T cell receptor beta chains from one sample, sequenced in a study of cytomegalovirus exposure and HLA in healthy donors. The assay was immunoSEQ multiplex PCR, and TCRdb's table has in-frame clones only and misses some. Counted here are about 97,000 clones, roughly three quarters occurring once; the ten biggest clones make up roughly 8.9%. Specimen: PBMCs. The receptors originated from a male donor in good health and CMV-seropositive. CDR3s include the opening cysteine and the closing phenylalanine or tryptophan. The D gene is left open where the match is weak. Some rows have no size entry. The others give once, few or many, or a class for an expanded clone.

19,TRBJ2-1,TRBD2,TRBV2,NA,CASRGVPGLAGGRDNEQFF,TGTGCCAGCAGGGGCGTACCGGGACTAGCGGGAGGACGAGACAATGAGCAGTTCTTC
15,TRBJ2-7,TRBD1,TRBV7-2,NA,CASSLAYGQGHEQYF,TGTGCCAGCAGCTTAGCGTATGGACAGGGCCACGAGCAGTACTTC
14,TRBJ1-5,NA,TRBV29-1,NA,CSAESGQNNQPQHF,TGCAGCGCTGAGTCAGGGCAGAACAATCAGCCCCAGCATTTT
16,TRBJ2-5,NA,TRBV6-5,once,CASSYLSQDNQETQYF,TGTGCCAGCAGTTACTTAAGCCAGGACAACCAAGAGACCCAGTACTTC
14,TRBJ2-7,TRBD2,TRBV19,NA,CASRETSGRYEQYF,TGTGCCAGTAGGGAGACTAGCGGACGCTACGAGCAGTACTTC
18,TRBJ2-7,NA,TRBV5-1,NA,CASSLLPARARNPYEQYF,TGCGCCAGCAGCTTATTACCCGCCAGGGCCCGAAACCCCTACGAGCAGTACTTC
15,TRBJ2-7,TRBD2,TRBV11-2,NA,CASSLASGVPYEQYF,TGTGCCAGCAGCTTAGCTAGCGGGGTTCCCTACGAGCAGTACTTC
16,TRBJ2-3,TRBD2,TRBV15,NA,CATSRPSGSVADTQYF,TGTGCCACCAGCAGGCCTAGCGGGAGCGTAGCAGATACGCAGTATTTT
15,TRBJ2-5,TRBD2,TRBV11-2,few,CASSPTSARGETQYF,TGTGCCAGCAGCCCTACTAGCGCCCGCGGAGAGACCCAGTACTTC
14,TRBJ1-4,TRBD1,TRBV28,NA,CASSTGTEGEKLFF,TGTGCCAGCAGTACCGGGACAGAAGGAGAAAAACTGTTTTTT
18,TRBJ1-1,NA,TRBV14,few,CASSQDPAFGRMNTEAFF,TGTGCCAGCAGCCAAGATCCGGCGTTTGGGCGAATGAACACTGAAGCTTTCTTT
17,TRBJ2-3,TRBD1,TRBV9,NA,CASSLRGQGADTDTQYF,TGTGCCAGCAGCCTCCGAGGACAGGGGGCGGACACAGATACGCAGTATTTT
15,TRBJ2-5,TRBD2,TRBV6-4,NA,CASSDGNSGSETQYF,TGTGCCAGCAGTGACGGTAATAGCGGGAGCGAGACCCAGTACTTC
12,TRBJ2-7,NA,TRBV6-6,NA,CASSYIVSEQYF,TGTGCCAGCAGTTATATAGTCTCCGAGCAGTACTTC
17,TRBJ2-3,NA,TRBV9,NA,CASSVRPSGGMGDTQYF,TGTGCCAGCAGCGTAAGACCCAGCGGAGGTATGGGGGATACGCAGTATTTT
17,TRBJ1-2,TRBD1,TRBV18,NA,CASSPSRDRGHNYGYTF,TGTGCCAGCTCACCCTCCCGGGACAGGGGGCACAACTATGGCTACACCTTC
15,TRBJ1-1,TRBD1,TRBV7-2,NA,CASSLAGTADTEAFF,TGTGCCAGCAGCTTAGCGGGGACAGCGGACACTGAAGCTTTCTTT
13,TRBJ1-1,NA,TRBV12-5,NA,CASGLVGGTEAFF,TGTGCTAGTGGTTTGGTGGGAGGCACTGAAGCTTTCTTT
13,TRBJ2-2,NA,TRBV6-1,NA,CASSIQGTGELFF,TGTGCCAGCAGTATACAGGGAACCGGGGAGCTGTTTTTT
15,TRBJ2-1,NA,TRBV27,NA,CASSLSENSYNEQFF,TGTGCCAGCAGTTTGTCGGAGAACTCCTACAATGAGCAGTTCTTC
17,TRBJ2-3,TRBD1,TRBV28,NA,CASSSPGAGGRTDTQYF,TGTGCCAGCAGTTCACCTGGGGCAGGGGGACGCACAGATACGCAGTATTTT
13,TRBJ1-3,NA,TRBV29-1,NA,CSVGVAGGNTIYF,TGCAGCGTTGGGGTAGCGGGAGGAAACACCATATATTTT
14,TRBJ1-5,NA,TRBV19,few,CAGSSITVNQPQHF,TGTGCCGGGTCAAGTATAACAGTCAATCAGCCCCAGCATTTT
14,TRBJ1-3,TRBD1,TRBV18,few,CASSLWDRGDTIYF,TGTGCCAGCTCACTCTGGGACAGGGGAGACACCATATATTTT
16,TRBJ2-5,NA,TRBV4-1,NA,CASSQELNRGSETQYF,TGCGCCAGCAGCCAAGAATTGAACCGGGGGTCGGAGACCCAGTACTTC
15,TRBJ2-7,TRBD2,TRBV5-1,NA,CASSPEVAGVYEQYF,TGCGCCAGCAGCCCCGAGGTAGCGGGAGTATACGAGCAGTACTTC
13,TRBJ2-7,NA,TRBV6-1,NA,CASEIGGWDEQYF,TGTGCCAGCGAGATCGGGGGTTGGGACGAGCAGTACTTC
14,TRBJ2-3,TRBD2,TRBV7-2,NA,CASSLGLATDTQYF,TGTGCCAGCAGCTTGGGACTAGCTACGGATACGCAGTATTTT
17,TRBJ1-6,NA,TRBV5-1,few,CASSLNQGLANNSPLHF,TGCGCCAGCAGCTTGAACCAGGGACTGGCGAATAATTCACCCCTCCACTTT
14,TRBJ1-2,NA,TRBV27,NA,CASRSGGGFYGYTF,TGTGCCAGCAGATCGGGGGGCGGTTTCTATGGCTACACCTTC
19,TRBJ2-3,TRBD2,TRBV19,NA,CASSIGRGGEGVRTDTQYF,TGTGCCAGTAGTATAGGACGAGGAGGGGAGGGAGTTCGCACAGATACGCAGTATTTT
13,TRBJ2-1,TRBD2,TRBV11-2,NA,CASSLAGGGEQFF,TGTGCCAGCAGCCTCGCCGGGGGGGGTGAGCAGTTCTTC
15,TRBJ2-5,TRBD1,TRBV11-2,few,CASSSNPGQQETQYF,TGTGCCAGCAGCTCAAATCCGGGACAGCAAGAGACCCAGTACTTC
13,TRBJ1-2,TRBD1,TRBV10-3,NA,CAIGKTGNYGYTF,TGTGCCATCGGGAAGACAGGGAACTATGGCTACACCTTC
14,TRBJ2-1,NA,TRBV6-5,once,CASSYGNSGSEQFF,TGTGCCAGCAGTTATGGGAATTCGGGAAGTGAGCAGTTCTTC
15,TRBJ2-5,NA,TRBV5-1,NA,CASSLEGRGQETQYF,TGCGCCAGCAGCTTGGAAGGGCGGGGCCAAGAGACCCAGTACTTC
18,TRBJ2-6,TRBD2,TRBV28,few,CASSLLRSGTSGANVLTF,TGTGCCAGCAGTTTATTACGTAGCGGGACCTCTGGGGCCAACGTCCTGACTTTC
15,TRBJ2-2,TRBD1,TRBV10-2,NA,CASIPGTGYTGELFF,TGCGCCAGCATCCCCGGGACAGGGTACACCGGGGAGCTGTTTTTT
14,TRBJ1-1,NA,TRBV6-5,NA,CASSYSRQSDEAFF,TGTGCCAGCAGTTACTCGAGGCAGAGTGATGAAGCTTTCTTT
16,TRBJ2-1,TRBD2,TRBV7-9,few,CASSLALAGANNEQFF,TGTGCCAGCAGCTTAGCGCTAGCGGGAGCCAACAATGAGCAGTTCTTC
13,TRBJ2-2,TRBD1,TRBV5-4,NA,CASSADRGGELFF,TGTGCCAGCAGCGCGGACAGGGGCGGGGAGCTGTTTTTT
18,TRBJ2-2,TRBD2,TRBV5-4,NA,CASSLGASGRFRTGELFF,TGTGCCAGCAGCTTGGGAGCTAGCGGGAGATTTAGGACCGGGGAGCTGTTTTTT
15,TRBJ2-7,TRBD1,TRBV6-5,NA,CASSSFGTGGGEQYF,TGTGCCAGCAGTTCCTTCGGGACAGGGGGCGGCGAGCAGTACTTC
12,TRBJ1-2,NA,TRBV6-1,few,CASSADEGGYTF,TGTGCCAGCAGTGCCGACGAGGGCGGCTACACCTTC
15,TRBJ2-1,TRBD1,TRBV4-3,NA,CASSLQGQVGNEQFF,TGCGCCAGCAGCCTGCAGGGACAGGTTGGGAATGAGCAGTTCTTC
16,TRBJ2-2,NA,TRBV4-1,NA,CASSLDSNSNTGELFF,TGCGCCAGCAGCCTGGATAGCAATTCGAACACCGGGGAGCTGTTTTTT
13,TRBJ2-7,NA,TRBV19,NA,CASSTAQGKQQYF,TGTGCCAGTAGTACTGCTCAGGGGAAACAGCAGTACTTC
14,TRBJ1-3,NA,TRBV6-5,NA,CASSKIEGGNTIYF,TGTGCCAGCAGCAAAATCGAGGGAGGAAACACCATATATTTT
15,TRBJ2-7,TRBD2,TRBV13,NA,CASSSRGGISYEQYF,TGTGCCAGCAGCTCAAGGGGAGGGATCTCCTACGAGCAGTACTTC